The TCR beta chain described here comes from a study of cytomegalovirus exposure and HLA in healthy donors. CDR3 length: 13 residues. The germline CDR1 and CDR2 sequences are MNHEY and SVGAGI. Trimming pared 8 bases from V and 1 base from J, leaving 11 bases between. The PCR made use of 60 Vbeta and 13 Jbeta primers. Generated by immunoSEQ multiplex PCR, the TCRdb table keeps only in-frame clones and is missing some. The repertoire holds some 170,000 clones, with about four fifths as singletons. This clonotype originated in a young woman in good health and CMV-seropositive. Source material: PBMCs. The V and J genes are TRBV6-5 and TRBJ1-2; D is undetermined. The CDR3 protein is CASRRSLNYGYTF. The CDR3, as DNA: TGTGCCAGCCGGCGGAGTCTTAACTATGGCTACACCTTC.